This T cell receptor (beta chain) was obtained from a study of cytomegalovirus exposure and HLA in healthy donors. J lost 3 bases, V lost 7 bases, and 15 bases had no gene match. Germline values: CDR1 LNHDA, CDR2 SQIVND (reference sequence). This CDR3 has 16 amino acids. Regarding the study as a whole: What a later analysis showed was that several of the most significant clusters appeared linked to common viral pathogens. TCR beta V- and J-gene trimming, according to a later analysis, was linked to a missense DCLRE1C variant.

Worth noting for this clone: Its antigen remains unknown.

Researchers ran the PCR with 60 Vbeta and 13 Jbeta primers. Produced via immunoSEQ multiplex PCR; TCRdb's table is partial and in-frame only. The sample consists of approximately 160,000 clones, 77% of them appearing once. The J gene is TRBJ2-7, the V gene TRBV19, with 7 bases lining up with TRBD1. The sequenced sample was PBMCs. The sequence was collected from a woman in her thirties or forties in good health and CMV-seropositive. The DNA of the CDR3 is TGTGCCAGTACCTTCTCCGGCCCGGGACAGATCTACGAGCAGTACTTC. Its translation: CASTFSGPGQIYEQYF. The entire variable domain, with the rest obtained from reference TRBV19 and TRBJ2-7, is as follows: DGGITQSPKYLFRKEGQNVTLSCEQNLNHDAMYWYRQDPGQGLRLIYYSQIVNDFQKGDIAEGYSVSREKKESFPLTVTSAQKNPTAFYLCASTFSGPGQIYEQYFGPGTRLTVT.